Listed below are T cell receptor beta chains from one sample, sequenced in a study of cytomegalovirus exposure and HLA in healthy donors. Using immunoSEQ multiplex PCR, the repertoire was profiled, and TCRdb retains in-frame clones only, with some absent. This sample yields more than 85,000 clones, of which about 80% are seen a single time; 6.5% to 8.5% belongs to the top ten. The specimen was PBMCs. These TCRs come from a woman in her forties or fifties in good health and CMV-seropositive. The CDR3 runs from the conserved cysteine through the conserved F or W. D genes are given only for firm matches. Clone size is shown for a subset of rows, as once, few, many or a class of expanded clone.

d_call clone_size j_call v_call cdr3_aa cdr3_nt
NA few TRBJ2-5 TRBV5-1 CASSLGVGEQETQYF TGCGCCAGCAGCTTGGGAGTTGGGGAGCAAGAGACCCAGTACTTC
TRBD2 NA TRBJ2-7 TRBV28 CASRPASGPLSYEQYF TGTGCCAGCAGGCCCGCTAGCGGCCCCCTCTCCTACGAGCAGTACTTC
TRBD1 few TRBJ1-6 TRBV6-6 CASTTRQGDNSPLHF TGTGCCAGCACTACCCGGCAGGGGGACAATTCACCCCTCCACTTT
NA NA TRBJ2-7 TRBV2 CASKEERDEQYF TGTGCCAGCAAGGAAGAGCGGGACGAGCAGTACTTC
NA NA TRBJ1-3 TRBV27 CASRDFGNTIYF TGTGCCAGCAGGGACTTCGGAAACACCATATATTTT
NA NA TRBJ2-1 TRBV21-1 CASTRSRDSVQSSYNEQFF TGTGCCAGCACCAGGTCCCGGGACAGCGTACAGAGCTCCTACAATGAGCAGTTCTTC
NA NA TRBJ2-7 TRBV21-1 CASSKGVRGGKPLYEQYF TGTGCCAGCAGCAAAGGCGTTAGGGGGGGGAAGCCCCTCTACGAGCAGTACTTC
TRBD1 once TRBJ1-6 TRBV19 CASGSDRANSPLHF TGTGCCAGTGGCTCGGACAGGGCTAATTCACCCCTCCACTTT
NA NA TRBJ1-1 TRBV7-2 CASRQGLNTEAFF TGTGCCAGCAGGCAGGGATTGAACACTGAAGCTTTCTTT
NA NA TRBJ1-2 TRBV28 CASSEPGYGYTF TGTGCCAGCAGTGAACCAGGTTATGGCTACACCTTC
NA NA TRBJ2-7 TRBV27 CASSTRTGTYEQYF TGTGCCAGCAGTACCCGGACGGGAACCTACGAGCAGTACTTC
NA NA TRBJ2-3 TRBV25-1 CASSGATDTQYF TGTGCCAGCAGTGGGGCTACAGATACGCAGTATTTT
NA NA TRBJ1-2 TRBV11-2 CASSLTDYGYTF TGTGCCAGCAGCTTGACAGACTATGGCTACACCTTC
NA few TRBJ1-4 TRBV2 CASRRGSANEKLFF TGTGCCAGCAGGCGGGGGTCGGCTAATGAAAAACTGTTTTTT
NA NA TRBJ2-4 TRBV21-1 CASSKLAVLAKNSQYF TGTGCCAGCAGCAAGTTAGCGGTCTTAGCCAAAAACAGTCAGTACTTC
TRBD1 NA TRBJ1-2 TRBV27 CASRPRTGVGGYTF TGTGCCAGCAGACCTCGGACAGGGGTAGGAGGCTACACCTTC
TRBD2 once TRBJ2-1 TRBV6-1 CASMISGGFNEQFF TGTGCCAGCATGATTAGCGGGGGGTTCAATGAGCAGTTCTTC
NA NA TRBJ2-6 TRBV5-1 CASRRDGANGLTF TGCGCCAGCAGAAGGGATGGGGCCAACGGCCTGACTTTC
NA once TRBJ2-7 TRBV7-2 CASSLRGGDGQYF TGTGCCAGCAGCTTAAGGGGGGGGGACGGGCAGTACTTC
NA NA TRBJ2-3 TRBV5-6 CASSLEGGTDTQYF TGTGCCAGCAGCTTGGAGGGGGGGACAGATACGCAGTATTTT